Sequencing of this TCR beta chain was carried out in a study of control samples from healthy donors and cancer patients. The CDR3 spans 15 residues. CDR1 and CDR2 (germline): LNHDA, SQIVND (reference sequence). Trimming took 4 bases from V and 0 from J, leaving 13 bases between them. The repertoire was sequenced with immunoSEQ multiplex PCR; TCRdb's copy has only in-frame clones and lacks some. This sample has fewer than 200,000 clones, with about 92% found just once. The chain employs TRBV19 and TRBJ2-7, with a weak D call TRBD2 (7 bases). The source of this sequence is a man aged 25-45 years in good health. The sequencing sample was made of blood. In DNA, the CDR3 is TGTGCCAGTAGTAACCCCCGGGGGGCCTCCTACGAGCAGTACTTC. Protein product: CASSNPRGASYEQYF.